Below are 6 T cell receptor beta chains sequenced from a single sample in a study of tumor-infiltrating lymphocytes in oesophageal squamous cell carcinoma. TCRdb reprocessed the PCR reads with MiXCR, giving one entry per CDR3 protein. Here the sample spans approximately 19,000 distinct CDR3 sequences, about 38% being singletons. Sequenced material: normal esophageal tissue next to the tumor. The receptors here all came from a male donor with esophageal squamous cell carcinoma.

The sample holds many counts of this clonotype. V usage is TRBV7-9 and J usage is TRBJ1-3; D may be TRBD1 (6 bases). Germline lookup yields CDR1 SEHNR and CDR2 FQNEAQ (reference sequence). Trimming shortened V by 5 bases and J by 5 bases, and 28 bases separated the two germline ends. The CDR3 is 19 amino acids. CDR3 nucleotides: TGTGCCAGCAGCCCTCCGGGACAAGAGCCGCGATCCACTAGAAACACCATATATTTT. It codes for CASSPPGQEPRSTRNTIYF.

The rearrangement links TRBV23-1 to TRBJ2-5, with 9 nucleotides matching TRBD1. TRBV23-1 counts as an open reading frame of uncertain function. There are 16 residues in the CDR3. The junction had 10 bases not matched to a gene; V was cut back by 3 bases and J by 5 bases. The CDR3 DNA reads as TGCGCCAGCAGTCAGTCCGGGACAGGGAGTAGTGAGACCCAGTACTTC. Amino acids: CASSQSGTGSSETQYF.

The CDR3: CASSNPAGTGNTGELFF. The CDR3 DNA is TGTGCCAGCAGCAATCCCGCCGGGACAGGGAACACCGGGGAGCTGTTTTTT. The genes are TRBV28 and TRBJ2-2; 8 bases align to TRBD1. Germline lookup yields CDR1 MDHEN and CDR2 SYDVKM. This CDR3 is built from 17 residues. Losses at the gene ends were 6 bases for V and 1 base for J; bases not matched to a gene: 10.

This clonotype rates as medium-sized. The rearrangement joins TRBV12-3 or TRBV12-4 to TRBJ2-5; 7 nucleotides align to TRBD2. The V and J ends lost 3 bases and 1 base, in that order; junction bases with no gene match: 2. This CDR3 is built from 14 residues. The CDR3 DNA follows: TGTGCCAGCAGTTTTTGGGGGGGCCAAGAGACCCAGTACTTC. This translates into CASSFWGGQETQYF.

This clonotype was detected a few times. This rearrangement joins TRBV4-1 to TRBJ1-4, with 11 bases that match TRBD1. The CDR3 loop spans 16 amino acids. J was trimmed by 7 bases and V by 0 bases; bases with no gene match: 4. Germline CDR1 is MGHRA and CDR2 is YSYEKL. The DNA of the CDR3 is TGCGCCAGCAGCCAAGAGGGGGACAGGGGGAGTGAAAAACTGTTTTTT. Translated, it gives CASSQEGDRGSEKLFF.

This clonotype was recorded at least ten times. The rearrangement joins TRBV14 to TRBJ2-1; TRBD1 aligns across 10 bases. V shed 5 bases and J 4 bases; nucleotides not matched to a gene: 8. CDR3 length equals 16 residues. CDR1 SGHDN and CDR2 FVKESK come from the germline V gene. CDR3 nucleotides: TGTGCCAGCAGCACCCTGGACAGGGGGGGATACAATGAGCAGTTCTTC. It codes for CASSTLDRGGYNEQFF. Full variable domain (remainder filled in from reference TRBV14 and TRBJ2-1): EAGVTQFPSHSVIEKGQTVTLRCDPISGHDNLYWYRRVMGKEIKFLLHFVKESKQDESGMPNNRFLAERTGGTYSTLKVQPAELEDSGVYFCASSTLDRGGYNEQFFGPGTRLTVL.